The 32 T cell receptor beta chains given below trace back to one sample, sequenced in a study of long-term antiretroviral therapy in people with HIV (dated by TCRdb to the early 2020s). The immunoSEQ hsTCRB v3.0 assay was used at survey level resolution to sequence the TRB variable region. Held by TCRdb, this immuneACCESS table contains in-frame sequences only and omits some clones. Under half of the omission traces to an unresolved V gene where checked; the cause of the rest is unknown. The sample table records some 12,000 clones; more than 75% of these occur just once. In total, the top ten clones hold about 20% of the sample. The sample was unsorted PBMCs, taken 8 to 8.5 years after starting antiretroviral therapy. The receptors originated from a man in his forties or fifties with HIV.

V is TRBV4-1 and J is TRBJ2-7; 9 nucleotides align to TRBD1. V dropped 5 bases and J dropped 3; count of bases not matched to a gene: 5. CDR3 length equals 14 residues. The germline CDR1 and CDR2 sequences are MGHRA and YSYEKL. CDR3: CASSGEDRGYEQYF. The DNA of the CDR3 is TGCGCCAGCAGCGGAGAGGACAGGGGCTACGAGCAGTACTTC.

The chain employs TRBV29-1 and TRBJ1-1; 7 bases line up with TRBD1. The CDR3 length is 12 residues. Trimming took 7 bases from V and 1 from J; bases not matched to a gene: 3. Germline V gene lookup returns CDR1 SQVTM and CDR2 ANQGSEA. DNA of the CDR3: TGCAGCGGCACAGGGGCGAACACTGAAGCTTTCTTT. This codes for CSGTGANTEAFF.

This rearrangement joins TRBV30 to TRBJ1-6; weak D call: TRBD1 (5 bases). Trimming left V 7 bases short and J 10 bases short, with 14 bases between. The CDR3 sequence is 12 residues long. The germline V gene has CDR1 GTSNPN and CDR2 SVGIG (reference sequence). CDR3 in amino acids: CASDAYRSPLHF. CDR3 nucleotide sequence: TGTGCCTCGGATGCTTACAGGTCACCCCTCCACTTT. Supplemented by reference TRBV30 and TRBJ1-6, the full variable domain reads SQTIHQWPATLVQPVGSPLSLECTVEGTSNPNLYWYRQAAGRGLQLLFYSVGIGQISSEVPQNLSASRPQDRQFILSSKKLLLSDSGFYLCASDAYRSPLHFGNGTRLTVT.

This chain connects TRBV5-6 to TRBJ2-5; D could derive from TRBD1 or TRBD2 (6 bases each). V was cut by 4 bases and J by 5 bases, with 18 bases left in between. Germline loops: CDR1 SGHDT, CDR2 YYEEEE. There are 15 residues in the CDR3. CDR3 region: CASSPFSGAGETQYF. The CDR3 DNA reads TGTGCCAGCAGCCCGTTCTCGGGGGCGGGGGAGACCCAGTACTTC. The entire variable domain, with the rest obtained from reference TRBV5-6 and TRBJ2-5, is as follows: DAGVTQSPTHLIKTRGQQVTLRCSPKSGHDTVSWYQQALGQGPQFIFQYYEEEERQRGNFPDRFSGHQFPNYSSELNVNALLLGDSALYLCASSPFSGAGETQYFGPGTRLLVL.

In regard to this clone: A far larger clone is just one base off, so this is likely a read error. The gene calls are TRBV7-9 and TRBJ2-3, with TRBD2 identical over 14 bases. Germline V gene sequence: CDR1 SEHNR, CDR2 FQNEAQ (reference sequence). This CDR3 spans 19 amino acids. The V gene end was trimmed by 5 bases and the J gene end by 5 bases; junction bases not matched to a gene: 15. As DNA, the CDR3 is TGTGCCAGCAGCCCTGGACTAGCGGGGGGTGCCGGGCGGCTAGATACGCAGTATTTT. This gives the protein CASSPGLAGGAGRLDTQYF.

This chain links TRBV7-2 with TRBJ1-1; D call uncertain. V was pared by 1 base and J by 0 bases, with 15 bases between. Germline V gene data show CDR1 as SGHTA and CDR2 as FQGNSA. The CDR3 loop spans 17 amino acids. In DNA, the CDR3 is TGTGCCAGCAGCTTAGGAGGTAGCAGAACACTGAACACTGAAGCTTTCTTT. Translated: CASSLGGSRTLNTEAFF.

This clone was detected a few times. The chain has TRBV28 and TRBJ1-1; maybe TRBD1 (5 bases). V lost 3 bases, J lost 1 base, and 12 bases lay in between. The CDR3 contains 15 residues. Germline V gene lookup returns CDR1 MDHEN and CDR2 SYDVKM. The CDR3 nucleotides are TGTGCCAGCAGTTTTGGGGGATTAGGGAACACTGAAGCTTTCTTT. Its protein product is CASSFGGLGNTEAFF.

Only a few counts were recorded for this clone. V is TRBV30 and J is TRBJ1-1, with a weak D call TRBD1 (5 bases). The CDR3 length is 13 residues. The V end lost 3 bases, the J end lost 1 base, and 9 bases lay between the germline ends. Germline assignment: CDR1 GTSNPN and CDR2 SVGIG (reference sequence). The CDR3 loop is CAWSLGTNTEAFF. CDR3 nucleotides: TGTGCCTGGAGCTTAGGGACGAACACTGAAGCTTTCTTT. Full variable domain (outside the CDR3, taken from reference TRBV30 and TRBJ1-1): SQTIHQWPATLVQPVGSPLSLECTVEGTSNPNLYWYRQAAGRGLQLLFYSVGIGQISSEVPQNLSASRPQDRQFILSSKKLLLSDSGFYLCAWSLGTNTEAFFGQGTRLTVV.

This clone was seen a handful of times. This chain uses TRBV9 with TRBJ1-1, with D possibly matching TRBD1 (5 bases). CDR1 is SGDLS and CDR2 is YYNGEE in the germline V gene. This CDR3 comprises 15 residues. Deletions cut 4 bases from V and 4 bases from J, with 17 bases between. In nucleotides, the CDR3 is TGTGCCAGCAGCCCGAGTGGGGCATCGGGCACTGAAGCTTTCTTT. Protein product: CASSPSGASGTEAFF.

CDR3 in DNA: TGTGCCAGCAGCCCATACAGGGGGACCTCCTACGAGCAGTACTTC. Translation gives CASSPYRGTSYEQYF. This chain uses TRBV11-2 with TRBJ2-7, with 8 positions matching TRBD1. J lost 0 bases, V lost 5 bases, and 6 bases had no gene match. Germline-derived CDR1 and CDR2 are SGHAT and FQNNGV. This CDR3 has 15 amino acids.

V is TRBV7-9 and J is TRBJ1-2, with TRBD1 as a possible D gene (5 bases). There are 15 residues in the CDR3. Germline CDR1 is SEHNR and CDR2 is FQNEAQ (reference sequence). V was shortened by 1 base and J by 6 bases, with 15 bases between the two germline ends. The CDR3 reads CASSLVGAGLDGYTF. The DNA of the CDR3 is TGTGCCAGCAGCTTAGTAGGGGCGGGTTTAGATGGCTACACCTTC. The entire variable domain, with the rest obtained from reference TRBV7-9 and TRBJ1-2, is as follows: DTGVSQNPRHKITKRGQNVTFRCDPISEHNRLYWYRQTLGQGPEFLTYFQNEAQLEKSRLLSDRFSAERPKGSFSTLEIQRTEQGDSAMYLCASSLVGAGLDGYTFGSGTRLTVV.

The chain is built from TRBV2 and TRBJ2-5; no firm D call. The tail of the sequence fits TRBJ2-7 better, so the J call may be wrong. From germline, CDR1 is SNHLY and CDR2 FYNNEI. This CDR3 is built from 13 residues. The chain's CDR3 is CASSELGLLEQYF. Written as DNA, the CDR3 is TGTGCCAGCAGTGAATTGGGCCTCCTCGAGCAGTACTTC.

The chain links TRBV14 to TRBJ2-7, with 9 bases aligning to TRBD1. J lost 2 bases, V lost 5 bases, and 7 bases had no gene match. The length of the CDR3 is 15 residues. The germline V gene encodes CDR1 SGHDN and CDR2 FVKESK. Here the CDR3 reads CASSLRTGEAYEQYF. CDR3 sequence (DNA): TGTGCCAGCAGCTTAAGGACAGGGGAGGCCTACGAGCAGTACTTC.

The rearrangement uses TRBV30 and TRBJ1-5, with D maybe TRBD1 (5 bases). V was pared by 3 bases and J by 11 bases, with 29 bases between. Germline CDR1 reads GTSNPN; CDR2 reads SVGIG (reference sequence). The CDR3 runs 17 residues. CDR3 nucleotide sequence: TGTGCCTGGAGCCCCGCCGGGACCTGGAATCAACAATCAGCCCAGCATTTT. This sequence encodes CAWSPAGTWNQQSAQHF.

The chain couples TRBV4-1 to TRBJ2-6; tentatively, D is TRBD1 or TRBD2 (5 bases each). CDR3 length: 16 residues. V was shortened by 0 bases and J by 4 bases, with 10 bases between the two germline ends. Germline-derived CDR1 and CDR2 are MGHRA and YSYEKL. The CDR3 nucleotides read TGCGCCAGCAGCCAAGAGGGGGAGACCGGGGCCAACGTCCTGACTTTC. Protein sequence: CASSQEGETGANVLTF.

This chain joins TRBV9 and TRBJ1-6; D gene ambiguous. In germline, CDR1 is SGDLS, CDR2 YYNGEE. This CDR3 comprises 14 residues. V lost 0 bases and J 15 bases, leaving 16 bases between the germline ends. This chain's CDR3 is CASSVGREEEGLHF. DNA of the CDR3: TGTGCCAGCAGCGTAGGACGGGAGGAGGAGGGCCTCCACTTT.

This sequence joins TRBV27 and TRBJ2-4, with 7 bases aligning to TRBD2. The J segment lost 3 bases and the V segment lost 4 bases, leaving 3 bases of the junction unmatched. The CDR3 extends over 14 amino acids. Per the germline V gene, CDR1 is MNHEY and CDR2 is SMNVEV (reference sequence). CDR3 nucleotides: TGTGCCAGCAGTTCGGGGGGTGTCAAAAACATTCAGTACTTC. Translated, it gives CASSSGGVKNIQYF.

V is TRBV28 and J is TRBJ1-5; 7 bases fit TRBD1. V shed 5 bases, J shed 6 bases, and the junction held 10 bases outside the gene matches. The CDR3 has 15 residues. Germline CDR1 and CDR2: MDHEN and SYDVKM. The CDR3 nucleotides are TGTGCCAGCAGTACCCCTAGGAGGACAGGTCAGCCCCAGCATTTT. This sequence encodes CASSTPRRTGQPQHF.

The genes are TRBV11-3 and TRBJ1-6; D ambiguous. The CDR3 has 15 amino acids. Germline-derived CDR1 and CDR2 are SGHNT and YENEEA. V lost 5 bases and J 8 bases, leaving 16 bases between the germline ends. The CDR3 nucleotides read TGTGCCAGCAGCCCAGACGGAGCCCCTCATTCACCCCTCCACTTT. It yields the protein CASSPDGAPHSPLHF.

The rearrangement joins TRBV9 to TRBJ2-2; D may be TRBD2 (6 bases). V gave up 0 bases and J gave up 2 bases, with 11 bases separating them. The length of the CDR3 is 16 residues. Germline lookup yields CDR1 SGDLS and CDR2 YYNGEE. CDR3 amino acids: CASSVGSRGNTGELFF. In nucleotides, the CDR3 is TGTGCCAGCAGCGTAGGGTCGCGGGGTAACACCGGGGAGCTGTTTTTT.

The chain couples TRBV30 to TRBJ1-1; D remains ambiguous. The CDR3 covers 13 residues. Deletions cut 0 bases from V and 0 bases from J, with 5 bases between. CDR1 and CDR2 (germline): GTSNPN, SVGIG (reference sequence). The CDR3 nucleotides read TGTGCCTGGAGTGTATCAGTGAACACTGAAGCTTTCTTT. It specifies CAWSVSVNTEAFF. Full variable domain (outside the CDR3, taken from reference TRBV30 and TRBJ1-1): SQTIHQWPATLVQPVGSPLSLECTVEGTSNPNLYWYRQAAGRGLQLLFYSVGIGQISSEVPQNLSASRPQDRQFILSSKKLLLSDSGFYLCAWSVSVNTEAFFGQGTRLTVV.

The chain links TRBV13 to TRBJ2-5; 10 nucleotides line up with TRBD1. CDR1 and CDR2 from the germline V gene are PRHDT and FYEKMQ (reference sequence). J lost 5 bases, V lost 8 bases, and 5 bases had no gene match. The CDR3 is 13 amino acids. The CDR3 DNA follows: TGTGCCAGCCGGGACAGGGGTTGGGAGACCCAGTACTTC. This translates into CASRDRGWETQYF.

V and J are TRBV27 and TRBJ2-7; the match to TRBD2 covers 12 bases. CDR3 length: 14 amino acids. The junction had 5 bases not matched to a gene; V was cut back by 6 bases and J by 5 bases. The germline gives CDR1 MNHEY, CDR2 SMNVEV (reference sequence). The CDR3 sequence is CASRRTSGADEQYF. In DNA form, the CDR3 reads TGTGCCAGCAGACGGACTAGCGGGGCAGACGAGCAGTACTTC.

The sample holds one count of this clone. This rearrangement joins TRBV27 to TRBJ1-6; D not certain. Germline values: CDR1 MNHEY, CDR2 SMNVEV (reference sequence). V was cut by 0 bases and J by 9 bases, with 6 bases left in between. This CDR3 comprises 13 residues. The CDR3 reads CASSLSAISPLHF. The CDR3 DNA sequence: TGTGCCAGCAGTTTATCGGCAATTTCACCCCTCCACTTT.

The chain uses TRBV5-4 and TRBJ1-2; D unresolved. The CDR3 runs 12 residues. From germline, CDR1 is SGHNT and CDR2 YYREEE (reference sequence). Trimming removed 3 bases at V and 8 bases at J, with 11 bases between. This CDR3 reads CASSSLGRGYTF. The CDR3 DNA reads TGTGCCAGCAGCTCTCTTGGGAGAGGCTACACCTTC.

V usage is TRBV11-2 and J usage is TRBJ2-7, with D perhaps given as TRBD1 or TRBD2 (7 bases each). CDR3 length equals 14 residues. In germline, CDR1 is SGHAT, CDR2 FQNNGV. V was trimmed by 2 bases and J by 3 bases, leaving 11 bases between them. The CDR3 region is CASSLTGEGYEQYF. CDR3 DNA sequence: TGTGCCAGCAGCTTAACAGGGGAGGGCTACGAGCAGTACTTC.

The rearrangement uses TRBV4-1 and TRBJ1-2; TRBD1 is a possible D gene (5 bases). The V gene lost 1 base and the J gene lost 1 base, with 10 bases spanning the gap. The CDR3 is made up of 15 amino acids. Germline lookup yields CDR1 MGHRA and CDR2 YSYEKL. The CDR3 reads CASSQVQGDNYGYTF. DNA of the CDR3: TGCGCCAGCAGCCAAGTCCAGGGTGATAACTATGGCTACACCTTC.

The V gene is TRBV6-5, the J gene TRBJ1-1; D ambiguous. This CDR3 spans 14 amino acids. CDR1 is MNHEY and CDR2 is SVGAGI in the germline V gene. The V end was cut by 2 bases, the J end by 4 bases, with 11 bases between. CDR3 DNA sequence: TGTGCCAGCAGTTACCAAGAATCCACCACTGAAGCTTTCTTT. It is translated as CASSYQESTTEAFF.

This clone appeared once. For the CDR3, the DNA is TGTGCCAGCAGTTACTCGCAGAGCAATCAGCCCCAGCATTTT. It is translated as CASSYSQSNQPQHF. The V gene is TRBV6-6, the J gene TRBJ1-5, with unresolved D. Per the germline V gene, CDR1 is MNHNY and CDR2 is SVGAGI (reference sequence). The CDR3 consists of 14 residues. Trimming removed 0 bases at V and 1 base at J, with 4 bases between.

V is TRBV7-9 and J is TRBJ1-1; D perhaps matches TRBD1 (6 bases). V lost 3 bases and J lost 8, with 10 bases in between. CDR1 and CDR2 (germline): SEHNR, FQNEAQ (reference sequence). The CDR3 extends over 12 amino acids. The CDR3 DNA reads as TGTGCCAGCAGCTTTTCCGGGACAGAAGCTTTCTTT. Residues: CASSFSGTEAFF.

This sequence joins TRBV19 and TRBJ2-6; D gene unclear. The ends were cut back, 3 bases at V and 4 bases at J, with 10 bases in the middle. There are 15 residues in the CDR3. CDR1 is LNHDA, CDR2 SQIVND, per germline (reference sequence). The CDR3 spells CASSMGSAGANVLTF. The CDR3 DNA is TGTGCCAGTAGTATGGGGTCAGCCGGGGCCAACGTCCTGACTTTC. Full variable domain (rest looked up from reference TRBV19 and TRBJ2-6): DGGITQSPKYLFRKEGQNVTLSCEQNLNHDAMYWYRQDPGQGLRLIYYSQIVNDFQKGDIAEGYSVSREKKESFPLTVTSAQKNPTAFYLCASSMGSAGANVLTFGAGSRLTVL.

This clone was detected only once. The gene calls are TRBV27 and TRBJ2-2; a possible D gene is TRBD1 (7 bases). V lost 4 bases to trimming and J lost 7 bases, with 13 bases between them. In germline, CDR1 is MNHEY, CDR2 SMNVEV (reference sequence). The CDR3 spans 14 residues. The chain's CDR3 is CASSYGRGDGELFF. CDR3 DNA sequence: TGTGCCAGCAGTTACGGCAGGGGGGACGGGGAGCTGTTTTTT.